This T cell receptor (beta chain) was sequenced for a study of CD8 T cells in ankylosing spondylitis. The study, taken as a whole, reports: Certain motif variants had earlier appeared in reactive arthritis synovial fluid and blood. Among TCR beta sequences, a motif of about 8 highly homologous variants appeared characteristic of ankylosing spondylitis blood.

A few counts support this clonotype. The antigen is undetermined. Germline CDR1 reads MNHEY; CDR2 reads SMNVEV (reference sequence). CDR3 length: 16 amino acids. Between the trimmed V and J ends, which lost 4 bases and 0 bases, there was a span of 10 bases. TCRdb fed the 5' RACE reads into MiXCR, producing one record per CDR3 protein. The sample lists 130,000 or so distinct CDR3 sequences; under 20% were seen once. This sequence originates from a male donor with ankylosing spondylitis. The chain joins TRBV27 to TRBJ2-6; D could derive from TRBD1 or TRBD2 (5 bases each). The sequencing input was blood, either unsorted or a sorted T cell fraction (not recorded which). DNA for the CDR3: TGTGCCAGCAGTTCCCGGGGCGACTCTGGGGCCAACGTCCTGACTTTC. The encoded protein is CASSSRGDSGANVLTF. The full variable domain, its missing parts supplied by reference TRBV27 and TRBJ2-6, is EAQVTQNPRYLITVTGKKLTVTCSQNMNHEYMSWYRQDPGLGLRQIYYSMNVEVTDKGDVPEGYKVSRKEKRNFPLILESPSPNQTSLYFCASSSRGDSGANVLTFGAGSRLTVL.